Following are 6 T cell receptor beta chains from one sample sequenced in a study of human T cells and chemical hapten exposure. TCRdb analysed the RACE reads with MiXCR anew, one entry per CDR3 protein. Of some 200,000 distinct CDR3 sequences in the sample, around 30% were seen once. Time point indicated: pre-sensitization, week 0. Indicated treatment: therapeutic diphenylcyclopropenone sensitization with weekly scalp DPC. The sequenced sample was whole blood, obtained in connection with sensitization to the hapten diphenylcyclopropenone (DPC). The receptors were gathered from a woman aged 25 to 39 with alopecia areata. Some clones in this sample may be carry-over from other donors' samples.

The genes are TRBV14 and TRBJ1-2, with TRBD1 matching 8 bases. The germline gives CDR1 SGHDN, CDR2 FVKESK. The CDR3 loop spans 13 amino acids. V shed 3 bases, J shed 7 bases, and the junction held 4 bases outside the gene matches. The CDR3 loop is CASSHGQGIGYTF. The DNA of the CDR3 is TGTGCCAGCAGCCATGGACAGGGAATTGGCTACACCTTC.

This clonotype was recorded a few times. The CDR3 coding sequence is TGTGCCAGCAGCCAGCGGCTAGTGATCACCGGGGAGCTGTTTTTT. Protein product: CASSQRLVITGELFF. The chain has TRBV3-1 and TRBJ2-2; D not certain. V was cut by 3 bases and J by 4 bases, with 12 bases left in between. The germline CDR1 and CDR2 sequences are LGHDT and YNNKEL (reference sequence). This CDR3 region has 15 residues.

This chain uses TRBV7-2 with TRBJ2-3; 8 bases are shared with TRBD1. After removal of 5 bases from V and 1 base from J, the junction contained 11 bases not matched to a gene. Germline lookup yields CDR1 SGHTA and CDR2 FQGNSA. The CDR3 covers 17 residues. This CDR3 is CASSNDKRTGRTDTQYF. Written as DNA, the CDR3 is TGTGCCAGCAGCAATGACAAACGGACAGGGCGCACAGATACGCAGTATTTT.

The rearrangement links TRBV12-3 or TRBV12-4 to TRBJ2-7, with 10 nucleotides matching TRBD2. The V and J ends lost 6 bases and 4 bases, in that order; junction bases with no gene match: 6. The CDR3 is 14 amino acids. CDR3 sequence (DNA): TGTGCCAGCAGCAAGCGGGAGGGCCGGTACGAGCAGTACTTC. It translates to CASSKREGRYEQYF.

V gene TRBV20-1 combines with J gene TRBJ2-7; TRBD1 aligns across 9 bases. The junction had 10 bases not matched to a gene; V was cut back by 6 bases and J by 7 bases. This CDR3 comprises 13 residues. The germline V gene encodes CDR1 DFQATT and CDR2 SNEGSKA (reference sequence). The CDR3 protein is CSAPRGQGLEQYF. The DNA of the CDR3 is TGCAGTGCCCCCCGGGGACAGGGACTTGAGCAGTACTTC.

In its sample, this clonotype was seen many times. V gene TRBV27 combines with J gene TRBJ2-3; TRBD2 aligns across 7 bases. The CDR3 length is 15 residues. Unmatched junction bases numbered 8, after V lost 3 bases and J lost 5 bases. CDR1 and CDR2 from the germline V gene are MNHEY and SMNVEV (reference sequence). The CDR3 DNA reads TGTGCCAGCAGTTTGGTGGGGGGGAATCTAGATACGCAGTATTTT. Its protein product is CASSLVGGNLDTQYF.